This T cell receptor (beta chain) was documented in a study of CD8 T cells in ankylosing spondylitis (dated by TCRdb to 2017 to 2019). General notes on the study: To find TCR variants linked to disease, the study profiled T cell receptor beta repertoires in ankylosing spondylitis patients and healthy donors. The full study cohort comprised 25 or so ankylosing spondylitis patients and approximately 100 healthy donors. Samples of peripheral blood were taken, and for ankylosing spondylitis patients, synovial fluid was collected as well.

The instrument given in TCRdb is Illumina HiSeq 2500. Quantitative 5'-RACE with molecular barcodes was used to prepare TCR beta libraries. Concerning the study's data processing: To identify disease-linked TCR variants, a new computational method was used, one built on a probabilistic model of VDJ rearrangement. TCRdb reprocessing: public reads trimmed at Q25 with fastp, clones called with MiXCR, in-frame beta chains kept. For every CDR3 protein sequence, its rows merge into one entry that carries the most common genes and DNA. TCRdb, rather than the study authors, made the V and J calls. In this sample the table shows about 220,000 distinct CDR3 sequences, 5.5% to 7.5% of which occur a single time. The ten largest make up over 12% of the sample. The CDR3 runs 14 amino acids, cysteine and phenylalanine included. Only the CDR3 portion is preserved as DNA: 42 bases, with reading frame beginning at the first base. Relative to germline, V is 3 bases shorter and J is 2 bases shorter, with 10 bases between their ends. According to the germline V gene, CDR1 reads SGHTA and CDR2 reads FQGNSA.

A remark on this clonotype: Its cognate antigen has yet to be identified. No base qualities exist here, and no much larger clone lies one base off it.

The research as a whole found: A CD8+ phenotype was shown by the disease-linked clones, which were found at relatively low frequencies in peripheral blood. Significant enrichment of the disease-linked clones was reported in matched synovial fluid samples from ankylosing spondylitis patients. A TCR beta motif made up of several highly homologous amino acid variants appeared to be characteristic of blood from ankylosing spondylitis patients. Some motif variants were previously reported in synovial fluid and blood of reactive arthritis patients, suggesting common disease-initiation mechanisms.

The receptor comes from a male donor with ankylosing spondylitis. Sequenced input: blood, either unsorted or a sorted T cell fraction (not recorded which). The rearrangement joined TRBV7-2 to TRBJ1-1; the best D guess is TRBD1, with 6 bases matching. The DNA sequence is TGTGCCAGCAGCTTGCCGACAGGCAACACTGAAGCTTTCTTT. It translates to CASSLPTGNTEAFF. This CDR3, with the reference TRBV7-2 and TRBJ1-1 proteins standing in past its ends, gives the full variable domain GAGVSQSPSNKVTEKGKDVELRCDPISGHTALYWYRQSLGQGLEFLIYFQGNSAPDKSGLPSDRFSAERTGGSVSTLTIQRTQQEDSAVYLCASSLPTGNTEAFFGQGTRLTVV.